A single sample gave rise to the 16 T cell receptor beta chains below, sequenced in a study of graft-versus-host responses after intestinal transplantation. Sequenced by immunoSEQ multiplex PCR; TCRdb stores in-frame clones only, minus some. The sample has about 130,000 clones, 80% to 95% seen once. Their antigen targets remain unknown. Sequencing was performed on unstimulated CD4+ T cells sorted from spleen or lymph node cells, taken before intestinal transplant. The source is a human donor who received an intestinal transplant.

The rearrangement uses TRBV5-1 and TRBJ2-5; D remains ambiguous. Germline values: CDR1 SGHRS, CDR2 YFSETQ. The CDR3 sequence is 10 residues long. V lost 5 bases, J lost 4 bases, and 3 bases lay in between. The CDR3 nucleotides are TGCGCCAGCAGGGGAGAGACCCAGTACTTC. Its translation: CASRGETQYF.

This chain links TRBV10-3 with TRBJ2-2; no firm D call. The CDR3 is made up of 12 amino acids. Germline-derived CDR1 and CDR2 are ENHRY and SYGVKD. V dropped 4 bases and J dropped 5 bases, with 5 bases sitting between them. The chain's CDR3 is CAISGPTGELFF. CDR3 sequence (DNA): TGTGCCATCAGTGGGCCGACCGGGGAGCTGTTTTTT.

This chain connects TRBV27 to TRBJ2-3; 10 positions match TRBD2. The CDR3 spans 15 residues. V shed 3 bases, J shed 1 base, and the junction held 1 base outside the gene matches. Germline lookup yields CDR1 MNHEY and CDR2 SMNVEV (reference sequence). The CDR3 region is CASSFLAGGTDTQYF. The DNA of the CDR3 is TGTGCCAGCAGTTTCCTAGCGGGAGGCACAGATACGCAGTATTTT.

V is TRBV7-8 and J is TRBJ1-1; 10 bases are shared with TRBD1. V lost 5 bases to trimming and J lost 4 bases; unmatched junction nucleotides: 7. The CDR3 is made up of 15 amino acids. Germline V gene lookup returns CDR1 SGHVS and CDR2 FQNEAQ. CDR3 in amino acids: CASSLRTGGITEAFF. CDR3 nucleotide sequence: TGTGCCAGCAGCCTGCGGACAGGGGGGATCACTGAAGCTTTCTTT.

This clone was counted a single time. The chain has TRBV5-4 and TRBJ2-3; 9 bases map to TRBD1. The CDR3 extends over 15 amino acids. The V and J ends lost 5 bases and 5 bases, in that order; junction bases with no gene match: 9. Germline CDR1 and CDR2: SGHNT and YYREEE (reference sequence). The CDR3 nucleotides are TGTGCCAGCAGAAATCCGGGACAGGGCATAGATACGCAGTATTTT. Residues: CASRNPGQGIDTQYF. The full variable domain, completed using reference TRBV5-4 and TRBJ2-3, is ETGVTQSPTHLIKTRGQQVTLRCSSQSGHNTVSWYQQALGQGPQFIFQYYREEENGRGNFPPRFSGLQFPNYSSELNVNALELDDSALYLCASRNPGQGIDTQYFGPGTRLTVL.

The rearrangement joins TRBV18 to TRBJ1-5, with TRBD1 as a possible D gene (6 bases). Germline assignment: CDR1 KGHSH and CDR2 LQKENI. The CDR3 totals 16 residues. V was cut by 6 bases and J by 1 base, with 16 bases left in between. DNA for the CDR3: TGTGCCAGCTCCCTAGATTTCGACAGGAGCAATCAGCCCCAGCATTTT. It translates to CASSLDFDRSNQPQHF.

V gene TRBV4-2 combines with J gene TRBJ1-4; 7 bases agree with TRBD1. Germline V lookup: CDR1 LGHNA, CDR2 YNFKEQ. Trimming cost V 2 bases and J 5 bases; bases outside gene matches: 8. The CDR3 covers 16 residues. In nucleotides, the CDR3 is TGTGCCAGCAGCCAACGAGGGGGACAGTTAAATGAAAAACTGTTTTTT. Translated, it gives CASSQRGGQLNEKLFF.

The CDR3 DNA sequence: TGTGCCAGCAGCCCCCAGGGAACTAGCGGGACGCACGAGCAGTACTTC. Amino acids: CASSPQGTSGTHEQYF. V gene TRBV9 combines with J gene TRBJ2-7, with 10 bases aligning to TRBD2. CDR1 is SGDLS, CDR2 YYNGEE, per germline. The CDR3 length is 16 residues. Trimming at V came to 4 bases and at J to 5 bases, leaving 12 bases not matched to a gene.

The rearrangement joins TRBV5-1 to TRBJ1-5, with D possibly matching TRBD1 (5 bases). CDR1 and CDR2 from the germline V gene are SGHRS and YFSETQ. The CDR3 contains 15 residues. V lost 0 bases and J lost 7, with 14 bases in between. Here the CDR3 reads CASSLAGGFGQPQHF. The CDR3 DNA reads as TGCGCCAGCAGCTTGGCGGGGGGGTTTGGGCAGCCCCAGCATTTT. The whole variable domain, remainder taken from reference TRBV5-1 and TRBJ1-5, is KAGVTQTPRYLIKTRGQQVTLSCSPISGHRSVSWYQQTPGQGLQFLFEYFSETQRNKGNFPGRFSGRQFSNSRSEMNVSTLELGDSALYLCASSLAGGFGQPQHFGDGTRLSIL.

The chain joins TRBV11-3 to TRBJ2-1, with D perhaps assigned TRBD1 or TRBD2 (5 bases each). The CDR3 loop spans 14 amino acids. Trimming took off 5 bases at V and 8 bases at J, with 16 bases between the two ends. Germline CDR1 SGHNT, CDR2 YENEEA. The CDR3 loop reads CASSPWGTPHEQFF. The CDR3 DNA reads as TGTGCCAGCAGCCCCTGGGGGACCCCTCATGAGCAGTTCTTC.

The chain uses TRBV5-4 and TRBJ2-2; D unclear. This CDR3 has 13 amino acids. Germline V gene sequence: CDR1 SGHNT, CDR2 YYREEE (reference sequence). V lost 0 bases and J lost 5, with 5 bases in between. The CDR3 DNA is TGTGCCAGCAGCTTGGTAGGAACCGGGGAGCTGTTTTTT. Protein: CASSLVGTGELFF.

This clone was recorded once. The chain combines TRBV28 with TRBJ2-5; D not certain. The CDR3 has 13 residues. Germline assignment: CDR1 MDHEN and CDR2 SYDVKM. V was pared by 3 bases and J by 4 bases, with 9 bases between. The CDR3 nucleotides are TGTGCCAGCAGTTTGGACGGTCCAGAGACCCAGTACTTC. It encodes CASSLDGPETQYF.

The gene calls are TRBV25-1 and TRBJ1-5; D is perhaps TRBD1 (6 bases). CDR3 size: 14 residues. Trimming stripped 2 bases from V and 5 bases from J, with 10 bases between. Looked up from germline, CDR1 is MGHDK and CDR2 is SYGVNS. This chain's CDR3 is CASSEQGQYQPQHF. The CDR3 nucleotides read TGTGCCAGCAGTGAACAAGGACAGTATCAGCCCCAGCATTTT. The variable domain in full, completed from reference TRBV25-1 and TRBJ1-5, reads EADIYQTPRYLVIGTGKKITLECSQTMGHDKMYWYQQDPGMELHLIHYSYGVNSTEKGDLSSESTVSRIRTEHFPLTLESARPSHTSQYLCASSEQGQYQPQHFGDGTRLSIL.

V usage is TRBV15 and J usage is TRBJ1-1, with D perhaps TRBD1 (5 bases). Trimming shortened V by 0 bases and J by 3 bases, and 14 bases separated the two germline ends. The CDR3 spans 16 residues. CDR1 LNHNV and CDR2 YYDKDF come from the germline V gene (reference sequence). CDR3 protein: CATSRDGRGPYTEAFF. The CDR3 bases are TGTGCCACCAGCAGAGATGGGCGGGGCCCCTACACTGAAGCTTTCTTT.

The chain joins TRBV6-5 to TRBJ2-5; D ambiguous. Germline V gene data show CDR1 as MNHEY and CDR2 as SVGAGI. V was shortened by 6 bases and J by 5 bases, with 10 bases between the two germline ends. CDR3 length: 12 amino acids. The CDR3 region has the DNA TGTGCCAGCAGCAAGTTACCTGAGACCCAGTACTTC. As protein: CASSKLPETQYF.

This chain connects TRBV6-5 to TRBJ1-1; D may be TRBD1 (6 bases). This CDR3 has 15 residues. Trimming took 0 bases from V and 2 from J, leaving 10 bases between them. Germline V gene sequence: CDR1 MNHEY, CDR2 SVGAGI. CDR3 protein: CASSYSSGANTEAFF. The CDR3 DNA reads TGTGCCAGCAGTTACTCGTCGGGGGCCAACACTGAAGCTTTCTTT.